This T cell receptor beta chain originates from a study of shared clonotypes between healthy human individuals. Profiling relied on immunoSEQ multiplex PCR, and the TCRdb table lists in-frame clones only, not all of them. The sample yields around 2,100,000 clones, about 95% seen once. Germline CDR1 and CDR2: SQVTM and ANQGSEA. CDR3 length: 14 residues. Germline trimming cut 1 base from V and 6 bases from J; bases unmatched to any gene: 8. The sample holds one count of this clone. CD45RO-negative, CCR7-positively selected cells formed the naive CD8 fraction, excluding terminally differentiated effector memory CD45RA+ cells.

The V call is TRBV29-1, the J call TRBJ1-1; 7 bases agree with TRBD1. The origin of this receptor is a young man in good health. The sample taken for sequencing was naive CD8+ T cells sorted from blood. The CDR3 reads CSVEALDRTSEAFF. The CDR3 nucleotides read TGCAGCGTTGAAGCGCTGGACAGGACCTCTGAAGCTTTCTTT. Drawing the rest from reference TRBV29-1 and TRBJ1-1, the complete variable domain is SAVISQKPSRDICQRGTSLTIQCQVDSQVTMMFWYRQQPGQSLTLIATANQGSEATYESGFVIDKFPISRPNLTFSTLTVSNMSPEDSSIYLCSVEALDRTSEAFFGQGTRLTVV.